This T cell receptor (beta chain) comes out of a study of blood T cell repertoires in COVID-19. Study as a whole: Both acute and convalescent COVID-19 samples were obtained from the United States, Italy and Spain.

Per the study methods: Amplification with reference gene primers provided the estimates of nucleated cell counts. This table comes from immunoSEQ multiplex PCR, and its TCRdb copy is limited to in-frame clones, with some not included. V, J and clone size are taken as reported in that table, and D and trimming were inferred from the DNA itself. The table records hundreds of thousands of clones, 80% to 95% of them present only once. In Seattle, patients joined the study during active infection and were tracked longitudinally. The CDR3 runs 15 residues. Germline assignment: CDR1 MGHRA and CDR2 YSYEKL. V was cut by 0 bases and J by 4 bases, with 12 bases left in between.

The chain combines TRBV4-1 with TRBJ1-2; D is perhaps TRBD1 (6 bases). Input material: peripheral blood. The TCR comes from a man aged 60 to 75 with COVID-19, enrolled during active disease. CDR3 DNA sequence: TGCGCCAGCAGCCAAGAAGGTAGCAGGGGCTATGGCTACACCTTC. Protein product: CASSQEGSRGYGYTF.